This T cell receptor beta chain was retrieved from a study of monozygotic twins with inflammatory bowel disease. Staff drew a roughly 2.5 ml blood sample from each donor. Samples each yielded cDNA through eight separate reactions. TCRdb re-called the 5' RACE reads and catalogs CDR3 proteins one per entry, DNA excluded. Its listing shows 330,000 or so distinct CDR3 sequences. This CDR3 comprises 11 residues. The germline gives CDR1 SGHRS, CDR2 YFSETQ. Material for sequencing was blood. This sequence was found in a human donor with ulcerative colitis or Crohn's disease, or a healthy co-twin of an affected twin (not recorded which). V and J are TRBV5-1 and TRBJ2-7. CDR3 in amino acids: CASSWGSEQYF.